The 3 T cell receptor beta chains below were found in one sample sequenced in a study of Ad26.COV2.S vaccination and SARS-CoV-2 variants. TCRdb's copy holds only in-frame clones and misses some; the assay was immunoSEQ multiplex PCR. The table shows 87,000 or so clones, with approximately 86% occurring only once. Sequencing used peripheral blood, obtained after recovery from COVID-19. The source is a human donor who had recovered from COVID-19.

This clone was counted once. The CDR3: CASSLGPSGSNHEQYF. The DNA for the CDR3 is TGTGCCAGCAGCTTAGGACCTAGCGGGAGTAATCACGAGCAGTACTTC. This rearrangement joins TRBV7-8 to TRBJ2-7; the match to TRBD2 covers 10 bases. The CDR3 loop spans 16 amino acids. Germline V lookup: CDR1 SGHVS, CDR2 FQNEAQ. The ends lost 1 base at V and 5 bases at J; junction bases unmatched: 8. The variable domain in full, with the rest retrieved from reference TRBV7-8 and TRBJ2-7, is GAGVSQSPRYKVAKRGQDVALRCDPISGHVSLFWYQQALGQGPEFLTYFQNEAQLDKSGLPSDRFFAERPEGSVSTLKIQRTQQEDSAVYLCASSLGPSGSNHEQYFGPGTRLTVT.

V usage is TRBV11-3 and J usage is TRBJ1-6, with D maybe TRBD1 (6 bases). The CDR3 totals 15 residues. The V end lost 0 bases, the J end lost 4 bases, and 7 bases lay between the germline ends. Germline lookup yields CDR1 SGHNT and CDR2 YENEEA. The CDR3 bases are TGTGCCAGCAGCTTAGACAGGGGATATAATTCACCCCTCCACTTT. This translates into CASSLDRGYNSPLHF. The variable domain in full, completed from reference TRBV11-3 and TRBJ1-6, reads EAGVVQSPRYKIIEKKQPVAFWCNPISGHNTLYWYLQNLGQGPELLIRYENEEAVDDSQLPKDRFSAERLKGVDSTLKIQPAELGDSAVYLCASSLDRGYNSPLHFGNGTRLTVT.

This clone turned up a few times. The rearrangement joins TRBV24-1 to TRBJ1-2; 9 bases are a match to TRBD1. Trimming took 6 bases from V and 3 from J; bases not matched to a gene: 4. The length of the CDR3 is 14 residues. Germline V gene data show CDR1 as KGHDR and CDR2 as SFDVKD. As DNA, the CDR3 is TGTGCCACCAGTTACAGGGGGCAGGACTATGGCTACACCTTC. This translates into CATSYRGQDYGYTF.